This T cell receptor beta chain was captured by sequencing in a study of T cell repertoires and Cas9 in healthy adults. Findings and caveats of the study: SpCas9-reactive regulatory T cells reportedly mitigated SpCas9-reactive effector T cells in vitro.

Clones were read by immunoSEQ multiplex PCR, and TCRdb kept only the in-frame ones, dropping some. The sample has more than 20,000 clones, around 90% seen once. Trimming pared 0 bases from V and 8 bases from J, leaving 10 bases between. There are 14 residues in the CDR3. From germline, CDR1 is MNHNS and CDR2 SASEGT. This clone was seen more than once but under ten times. Its cognate antigen is unknown. This sequence originates from a human donor in good health. V is TRBV6-1 and J is TRBJ1-4; possible D gene TRBD1, 5 bases. The sequenced sample consisted of CD4+ effector T cells (CD127+, CD25-, CD137-, CD154-) from PBMCs; culture status not recorded. The CDR3 nucleotides read TGTGCCAGCAGTGAAGCGAGAGGGGTCGAAAAACTGTTTTTT. Its protein is CASSEARGVEKLFF.